These 31 T cell receptor beta chains originate from one sample sequenced in a study of cytomegalovirus exposure and HLA in healthy donors. TCRdb keeps only in-frame clones here, not all; method: immunoSEQ multiplex PCR. Of about 110,000 clones listed, around 89% are singletons. The sequencing input was PBMCs. The receptors shown here come from a woman aged 18 to 35 in good health and CMV-seropositive.

For this clone: The sample contains more than one DNA sequence encoding this CDR3. The V gene is TRBV28, the J gene TRBJ2-7, with TRBD1 matching over 8 bases. The CDR3 is 13 amino acids. Germline trimming cut 3 bases from V and 4 bases from J; bases unmatched to any gene: 2. Germline CDR1 and CDR2: MDHEN and SYDVKM. This chain's CDR3 is CASSLQGAYEQYV. The CDR3 bases are TGTGCCAGCAGTTTGCAGGGGGCGTACGAGCAGTACGTC.

This clone was detected only once. V usage is TRBV7-2 and J usage is TRBJ1-2, with a weak D call TRBD1 (5 bases). Germline V gene data show CDR1 as SGHTA and CDR2 as FQGNSA. The CDR3 has 12 amino acids. Trimming stripped 4 bases from V and 3 bases from J, with 6 bases between. The CDR3: CASSSRDYGYTF. The CDR3 DNA reads as TGTGCCAGCAGCTCCAGGGACTATGGCTACACCTTC.

The chain links TRBV5-5 to TRBJ2-2, with 8 bases fitting TRBD1. V lost 5 bases to trimming and J lost 3 bases; unmatched junction nucleotides: 6. The germline gives CDR1 SGHKS, CDR2 YYEKEE (reference sequence). The CDR3 sequence is 15 residues long. CDR3 loop: CASRPGQGDTGELFF. CDR3 DNA: TGTGCCAGCAGGCCTGGACAGGGAGACACCGGGGAGCTGTTTTTT.

The chain uses TRBV6-5 and TRBJ2-7; TRBD1 might be the D (5 bases). V was shortened by 6 bases and J by 6 bases, with 15 bases between the two germline ends. Germline values: CDR1 MNHEY, CDR2 SVGAGI. The CDR3 sequence is 13 residues long. CDR3 protein: CASSQTPRGEQYV. CDR3 DNA sequence: TGTGCCAGCAGCCAAACACCTAGGGGCGAGCAGTACGTC.

The chain links TRBV7-8 to TRBJ1-2; perhaps TRBD1 as D (5 bases). V lost 1 base and J 6 bases, leaving 12 bases between the germline ends. Germline lookup yields CDR1 SGHVS and CDR2 FQNEAQ. The CDR3 extends over 14 amino acids. CDR3 region: CASSLVEGRNGYTF. In nucleotides, the CDR3 is TGTGCCAGCAGCTTAGTGGAGGGACGGAATGGCTACACCTTC. The entire variable domain, with the rest obtained from reference TRBV7-8 and TRBJ1-2, is as follows: GAGVSQSPRYKVAKRGQDVALRCDPISGHVSLFWYQQALGQGPEFLTYFQNEAQLDKSGLPSDRFFAERPEGSVSTLKIQRTQQEDSAVYLCASSLVEGRNGYTFGSGTRLTVV.

The chain combines TRBV6-5 with TRBJ1-2; 8 nucleotides align to TRBD1. The CDR3 covers 14 residues. The ends lost 4 bases at V and 8 bases at J; junction bases unmatched: 9. Germline CDR1 and CDR2: MNHEY and SVGAGI. CDR3 nucleotide sequence: TGTGCCAGCAGTTCCCGAGGGGCAGGGGGCGGCTACACCTTC. As protein: CASSSRGAGGGYTF.

The chain uses TRBV2 and TRBJ2-7, with 8 bases matching TRBD2. Germline-derived CDR1 and CDR2 are SNHLY and FYNNEI. V was pared by 7 bases and J by 3 bases, with 8 bases of the junction left unmatched. The CDR3 length is 14 residues. The CDR3 here is CASTPGTRGYEQYF. As DNA, the CDR3 is TGTGCCAGCACACCCGGGACTAGGGGCTACGAGCAGTACTTC.

This sequence joins TRBV2 and TRBJ2-3; 9 nucleotides line up with TRBD1. J lost 6 bases, V lost 6 bases, and 7 bases had no gene match. The V gene's germline CDR1 is SNHLY and CDR2 FYNNEI. CDR3 length: 14 amino acids. The CDR3 spells CASSHGQGRDTQYF. In nucleotides, the CDR3 is TGTGCCAGCAGCCATGGACAGGGGAGGGATACGCAGTATTTT.

The chain carries TRBV6-1 and TRBJ2-7; D gene unclear. The CDR3 consists of 15 residues. CDR1 and CDR2 (germline): MNHNS, SASEGT. Trimming cost V 1 base and J 3 bases, with 13 bases left between them. The chain's CDR3 is CASSEVSHPSYEQYV. For the CDR3, the DNA is TGTGCCAGCAGTGAAGTTTCACACCCTAGCTACGAGCAGTACGTC.

This clone was picked up one time. The chain joins TRBV28 to TRBJ1-1, with TRBD1 matching 8 bases. The CDR3 contains 12 residues. V dropped 6 bases and J dropped 5; count of bases not matched to a gene: 2. Germline CDR1 reads MDHEN; CDR2 reads SYDVKM. The CDR3 sequence: CASRQGGTEAFF. CDR3 in DNA: TGTGCCAGCAGACAGGGGGGGACTGAAGCTTTCTTT.

This chain links TRBV7-2 with TRBJ2-6; tentative D call: TRBD2 (7 bases). V was cut by 3 bases and J by 3 bases, with 18 bases left in between. This CDR3 is built from 18 residues. Per the germline V gene, CDR1 is SGHTA and CDR2 is FQGNSA. The CDR3: CASSFGRGDLGGANVLTF. The DNA of the CDR3 is TGTGCCAGCAGCTTTGGGAGGGGGGATCTGGGTGGGGCCAACGTCCTGACTTTC. The full variable domain, in which reference TRBV7-2 and TRBJ2-6 provide the parts outside the CDR3, is GAGVSQSPSNKVTEKGKDVELRCDPISGHTALYWYRQSLGQGLEFLIYFQGNSAPDKSGLPSDRFSAERTGGSVSTLTIQRTQQEDSAVYLCASSFGRGDLGGANVLTFGAGSRLTVL.

This rearrangement joins TRBV7-8 to TRBJ1-2; maybe TRBD1 (5 bases). The germline gives CDR1 SGHVS, CDR2 FQNEAQ. The length of the CDR3 is 14 residues. V lost 3 bases and J lost 2, with 10 bases in between. The CDR3 DNA is TGTGCCAGCAGCTTTTCAGGGCCCAACTATGGCTACACCTTC. This translates into CASSFSGPNYGYTF.

V and J are TRBV29-1 and TRBJ2-2, with 7 bases aligning to TRBD1. J lost 1 base, V lost 4 bases, and 12 bases had no gene match. This CDR3 has 17 amino acids. Germline lookup yields CDR1 SQVTM and CDR2 ANQGSEA. CDR3 sequence reads: CSVAGNRGRENTGELFF. The CDR3, as DNA: TGCAGCGTTGCCGGGAACAGGGGCAGGGAGAACACCGGGGAGCTGTTTTTT.

The chain employs TRBV6-5 and TRBJ1-1; weak D call: TRBD1 (6 bases). The germline V gene encodes CDR1 MNHEY and CDR2 SVGAGI. The CDR3 has 14 amino acids. The V and J ends lost 6 bases and 2 bases respectively, with 13 bases between them. CDR3 bases: TGTGCCAGCAGCCCCAGGGGAGATAACACTGAAGCTTTCTTT. This gives the protein CASSPRGDNTEAFF.

The J gene is TRBJ1-2, the V gene TRBV6-6, with TRBD1 identical over 7 bases. Germline CDR1 is MNHNY and CDR2 is SVGAGI (reference sequence). The J segment lost 8 bases and the V segment lost 2 bases, leaving 14 bases of the junction unmatched. The CDR3 is 16 amino acids. The CDR3 sequence is CASSYGGTVAEPGYTF. As DNA, the CDR3 is TGTGCCAGCAGTTACGGGGGGACAGTCGCTGAGCCCGGCTACACCTTC.

The chain combines TRBV6-5 with TRBJ1-1; D gene uncertain. The V gene lost 0 bases and the J gene lost 2 bases, with 10 bases spanning the gap. This CDR3 is built from 15 residues. Germline loops: CDR1 MNHEY, CDR2 SVGAGI. In DNA, the CDR3 is TGTGCCAGCAGTTACTCGAGAGGAGGAAACACTGAAGCTTTCTTT. This encodes CASSYSRGGNTEAFF.

The chain links TRBV7-6 to TRBJ2-7, with D possibly matching TRBD1 (5 bases). The length of the CDR3 is 13 residues. Trimming shortened V by 4 bases and J by 6 bases, and 13 bases separated the two germline ends. Germline V lookup: CDR1 SGHVS, CDR2 FNYEAQ. The CDR3 region is CASSYLGVREQYF. DNA of the CDR3: TGTGCCAGCAGCTACCTAGGGGTCCGCGAGCAGTACTTC.

The genes are TRBV19 and TRBJ1-4; 7 positions agree with TRBD1. This CDR3 comprises 12 residues. The J segment lost 11 bases and the V segment lost 3 bases, leaving 3 bases of the junction unmatched. The germline V gene encodes CDR1 LNHDA and CDR2 SQIVND (reference sequence). The CDR3 is CASSMTGMKLFF. The CDR3 region has the DNA TGTGCCAGTAGTATGACAGGGATGAAACTGTTTTTT.

The V gene is TRBV10-2, the J gene TRBJ2-7; 7 bases are a match to TRBD1. The ends lost 3 bases at V and 4 bases at J; junction bases unmatched: 3. CDR1 is WSHSY and CDR2 is SAAADI in the germline V gene. This CDR3 contains 13 residues. CDR3 nucleotide sequence: TGCGCCAGCAGTGAAACAGGGGAATACGAGCAGTACGTC. Translated: CASSETGEYEQYV.

The chain recombines TRBV5-6 with TRBJ1-2; 7 nucleotides align to TRBD1. V was clipped by 0 bases and J by 13 bases; unmatched bases: 12. The CDR3 has 14 residues. Germline V gives CDR1 SGHDT, CDR2 YYEEEE. As DNA, the CDR3 is TGTGCCAGCAGCTTGGGGTATCGGGACAGCCCCTCCACCTTC. Its protein is CASSLGYRDSPSTF.

The chain employs TRBV6-4 and TRBJ2-3; D unclear. This CDR3 spans 13 amino acids. V was clipped by 2 bases and J by 4 bases, with 7 bases between them. The germline V gene has CDR1 MRHNA and CDR2 SNTAGT. The CDR3 DNA reads TGTGCCAGCAGTGACCAGAGCGCAGATACGCAGTATTTT. Its protein is CASSDQSADTQYF.

The gene calls are TRBV2 and TRBJ2-5; no reliable D call. The V gene lost 4 bases and the J gene lost 0 bases, with 6 bases spanning the gap. Per germline, CDR1 SNHLY and CDR2 FYNNEI. CDR3 length: 13 residues. The CDR3 protein is CASSGRYQETQYF. The DNA for the CDR3 is TGTGCCAGCAGTGGCCGGTACCAAGAGACCCAGTACTTC.

The chain employs TRBV19 and TRBJ2-2, with a weak D call TRBD1 (5 bases). Trimming cost V 4 bases and J 6 bases, with 12 bases left between them. Germline V gene data show CDR1 as LNHDA and CDR2 as SQIVND (reference sequence). This CDR3 has 14 amino acids. CDR3 region: CASSTPRQSGELFF. As DNA, the CDR3 is TGTGCCAGTAGTACCCCCCGACAGTCCGGGGAGCTGTTTTTT.

The chain couples TRBV10-1 to TRBJ2-5; TRBD1 is a possible D gene (5 bases). Germline V gene data show CDR1 as WNHNN and CDR2 as SYGVQD (reference sequence). The V end lost 6 bases, the J end lost 1 base, and 9 bases lay between the germline ends. This CDR3 is 13 amino acids long. For the CDR3, the DNA is TGCGCCAGCAGCAGGACAACCCAAGAGACCCAGTACTTC. Its protein is CASSRTTQETQYF.

J is TRBJ1-4 and V is TRBV7-9; no definite D call. Trimming took off 2 bases at V and 0 bases at J, with 10 bases between the two ends. The germline gives CDR1 SEHNR, CDR2 FQNEAQ (reference sequence). The CDR3 sequence is 16 residues long. The CDR3 coding sequence is TGTGCCAGCAGCTTAATCCAGACTGCAACTAATGAAAAACTGTTTTTT. This gives the protein CASSLIQTATNEKLFF.

V gene TRBV25-1 combines with J gene TRBJ2-7; possible D gene TRBD2, 6 bases. V lost 3 bases and J lost 2, with 8 bases in between. This CDR3 comprises 13 residues. Germline V gives CDR1 MGHDK, CDR2 SYGVNS. As DNA, the CDR3 is TGTGCCAGCAGTGATGGGGGGACCTACGAGCAGTACGTC. Translation gives CASSDGGTYEQYV.

The V and J genes are TRBV6-1 and TRBJ1-5; the match to TRBD1 covers 8 bases. CDR1 and CDR2 from the germline V gene are MNHNS and SASEGT. Unmatched junction bases numbered 1, after V lost 6 bases and J lost 3 bases. The CDR3 has 13 residues. The CDR3 is CASRDRANQPQHF. CDR3 coding DNA: TGTGCCAGCAGGGACAGGGCCAATCAGCCCCAGCATTTT.

The chain couples TRBV7-2 to TRBJ1-6, with D possibly TRBD1 on 5 matching bases. The length of the CDR3 is 15 residues. The V end lost 0 bases, the J end lost 8 bases, and 11 bases lay between the germline ends. Per the germline V gene, CDR1 is SGHTA and CDR2 is FQGNSA. The CDR3 DNA sequence: TGTGCCAGCAGCTTAGCGCCGGGGGGAGATTCACCCCTCCACTTT. Amino acid sequence: CASSLAPGGDSPLHF.

V is TRBV4-2 and J is TRBJ1-1; TRBD1 is a possible D gene (5 bases). CDR3 size: 15 residues. From germline, CDR1 is LGHNA and CDR2 YNFKEQ. V was pared by 0 bases and J by 5 bases, with 13 bases between. In DNA form, the CDR3 reads TGTGCCAGCAGCCAAGATAGGGGCGGGAGGACTGAAGCTTTCTTT. Protein product: CASSQDRGGRTEAFF.

The chain has TRBV6-1 and TRBJ1-6; the D gene is possibly TRBD1 (5 bases). CDR1 is MNHNS and CDR2 is SASEGT in the germline V gene. This CDR3 contains 17 residues. V shed 2 bases and J shed 6 bases, with 17 bases lying between them. This CDR3 reads CASSEFETARFNSPLHF. The CDR3 DNA is TGTGCCAGCAGTGAATTTGAGACAGCGAGATTTAATTCACCCCTCCACTTT.

The chain has TRBV28 and TRBJ2-5, with D unclear. The CDR3 is made up of 12 amino acids. Trimming took 6 bases from V and 5 from J, leaving 10 bases between them. Germline assignment: CDR1 MDHEN and CDR2 SYDVKM. CDR3 sequence: CASSRRVETQYF. CDR3 nucleotide sequence: TGTGCCAGCAGCCGCCGGGTGGAGACCCAGTACTTC.